The 15 T cell receptor beta chains below were found in one sample sequenced in a study of cytomegalovirus exposure and HLA in healthy donors (TCRdb year 2017). Libraries were constructed by the immunoSEQ multiplex PCR assay. Drawn from immuneACCESS, this table holds only the in-frame rearrangements with V and J called that TCRdb kept. Clones are partly lost; checked studies trace under half to an unresolved V gene and leave the rest unexplained. A total of about 130,000 clones appear in this sample, nearly 90% of them only once. The top ten constitute approximately 1.1% of the sample. Sample: PBMCs. The receptors come from a woman aged 18-29 years in good health and CMV-seronegative.

The rearrangement links TRBV30 to TRBJ2-7, with D tentatively TRBD2 (5 bases). V lost 0 bases to trimming and J lost 3 bases, with 9 bases between them. Germline values: CDR1 GTSNPN, CDR2 SVGIG (reference sequence). The CDR3 is 13 amino acids. The CDR3 DNA is TGTGCCTGGAGTGTCGGGGAAAGCTACGAGCAGTACGTC. Its translation: CAWSVGESYEQYV.

This chain joins TRBV25-1 and TRBJ2-5; no clear D. Germline-derived CDR1 and CDR2 are MGHDK and SYGVNS. V was shortened by 0 bases and J by 0 bases, with 11 bases between the two germline ends. There are 16 residues in the CDR3. The CDR3 DNA reads TGTGCCAGCAGTGAATATCTGAGAACCGACCAAGAGACCCAGTACTTC. It is translated as CASSEYLRTDQETQYF.

This rearrangement joins TRBV6-5 to TRBJ1-1; D gene uncertain. The CDR3 extends over 14 amino acids. Germline loops: CDR1 MNHEY, CDR2 SVGAGI. V was trimmed by 6 bases and J by 0 bases, leaving 11 bases between them. This chain's CDR3 is CASRLDGVNTEAFF. The CDR3 DNA follows: TGTGCCAGCAGACTCGACGGGGTGAACACTGAAGCTTTCTTT.

The chain recombines TRBV18 with TRBJ1-2; 7 nucleotides line up with TRBD1. The J segment lost 6 bases and the V segment lost 3 bases, leaving 13 bases of the junction unmatched. The CDR3 covers 16 residues. Germline assignment: CDR1 KGHSH and CDR2 LQKENI. The CDR3 bases are TGTGCCAGCTCACCCCGTCTGGGGACAGCAATTGATGGCTACACCTTC. Residues: CASSPRLGTAIDGYTF.

The chain uses TRBV28 and TRBJ1-5; possible D gene TRBD1, 6 bases. This CDR3 spans 18 amino acids. Deletions cut 8 bases from V and 0 bases from J, with 23 bases between. From germline, CDR1 is MDHEN and CDR2 SYDVKM. As DNA, the CDR3 is TGTGCCAGCGCCACCGAACTCAACAGGGTCTATAGCAATCAGCCCCAGCATTTT. It yields the protein CASATELNRVYSNQPQHF.

This clone has only one observation. The chain has TRBV7-2 and TRBJ1-1; 7 positions agree with TRBD1. V lost 0 bases and J lost 7; bases outside the gene matches: 8. Germline values: CDR1 SGHTA, CDR2 FQGNSA. The CDR3 loop spans 15 amino acids. CDR3 region: CASSLAFGTVSEAFF. CDR3 bases: TGTGCCAGCAGCTTAGCCTTCGGGACAGTCAGTGAAGCTTTCTTT.

V usage is TRBV7-9 and J usage is TRBJ1-1; 8 bases are a match to TRBD1. The germline V gene encodes CDR1 SEHNR and CDR2 FQNEAQ (reference sequence). The CDR3 runs 12 residues. J lost 8 bases, V lost 3 bases, and 2 bases had no gene match. The CDR3 DNA is TGTGCCAGCAGCTTCGGACAGGGCGAAGCTTTCTTT. Translated: CASSFGQGEAFF.

This clone was recorded only once. This chain connects TRBV28 to TRBJ2-1, with TRBD2 matching over 13 bases. CDR1 is MDHEN and CDR2 is SYDVKM in the germline V gene. J lost 5 bases, V lost 2 bases, and 9 bases had no gene match. The CDR3 extends over 18 amino acids. The DNA of the CDR3 is TGTGCCAGCAGTTTAACGTGGACTAGCGGGAGAACCAACAATGAGCAGTTCTTC. Its protein product is CASSLTWTSGRTNNEQFF.

The chain links TRBV16 to TRBJ2-7; D call uncertain. Per germline, CDR1 KGHSY and CDR2 FQNENV. This CDR3 is 13 amino acids long. V was trimmed by 2 bases and J by 3 bases, leaving 8 bases between them. CDR3 nucleotides: TGTGCCAGCAGCCAAGGGCTAAACTACGAGCAGTACTTC. It yields the protein CASSQGLNYEQYF.

V usage is TRBV28 and J usage is TRBJ1-6; D is possibly TRBD1 (6 bases). V was trimmed by 7 bases and J by 0 bases, leaving 7 bases between them. The CDR3 extends over 14 amino acids. Germline-derived CDR1 and CDR2 are MDHEN and SYDVKM. CDR3: CASKGGSYNSPLHF. The CDR3 DNA follows: TGTGCCAGCAAAGGGGGCTCCTATAATTCACCCCTCCACTTT.

V is TRBV11-2 and J is TRBJ2-3, with 8 bases matching TRBD2. The CDR3 covers 14 residues. V gave up 7 bases and J gave up 6 bases; unmatched junction bases: 9. The V gene's germline CDR1 is SGHAT and CDR2 FQNNGV. In DNA form, the CDR3 reads TGTGCCAGCACTCGTCGGGAGGGTTACGATACGCAGTATTTT. Translated, it gives CASTRREGYDTQYF.

This clone was seen just once. The chain is built from TRBV7-2 and TRBJ1-4, with D perhaps TRBD1 (5 bases). The CDR3 has 12 amino acids. In germline, CDR1 is SGHTA, CDR2 FQGNSA. Deletions cut 5 bases from V and 5 bases from J, with 6 bases between. The CDR3 DNA is TGTGCCAGCAGCCGACAGAATGAAAAACTGTTTTTT. Its translation is CASSRQNEKLFF.

V is TRBV19 and J is TRBJ1-2, with TRBD1 matching 7 bases. The CDR3 consists of 14 residues. The trim removed 5 bases at V and 4 bases at J, leaving 7 bases unmatched. Germline-derived CDR1 and CDR2 are LNHDA and SQIVND (reference sequence). CDR3 coding DNA: TGTGCCAGTAGTTCAAGGGACAGAATCTATGGCTACACCTTC. Its translation is CASSSRDRIYGYTF.

The chain has TRBV6-6 and TRBJ2-3, with TRBD2 matching over 13 bases. This CDR3 is 16 amino acids long. Looked up from germline, CDR1 is MNHNY and CDR2 is SVGAGI (reference sequence). V trimming: 6 bases; J trimming: 6 bases; junction bases outside the gene matches: 9. Written as DNA, the CDR3 is TGTGCCAGCAGCTCGAAACTAGCGGGAGGGCGGGATACGCAGTATTTT. Translating it yields CASSSKLAGGRDTQYF.

The CDR3 region is CAWRPGLALSYEQYF. The CDR3 nucleotides are TGTGCCTGGAGACCTGGACTAGCGCTCTCCTACGAGCAGTACTTC. The chain carries TRBV30 and TRBJ2-7; TRBD2 matches 9 bases. The ends lost 3 bases at V and 0 bases at J; junction bases unmatched: 6. The V gene's germline CDR1 is GTSNPN and CDR2 SVGIG (reference sequence). The CDR3 loop spans 15 amino acids.